These T cell receptor beta chains were read from a single sample in a study of metastatic and nonmetastatic thyroid tumors. Using MiXCR, TCRdb re-called clones from the PCR reads. The table lists 10,000 to 15,000 clones, around 23% of them singletons. The specimen was blood. These receptors all stem from a female donor with papillary thyroid cancer or a benign thyroid nodule (not recorded which). Some clones in this sample may be carry-over from other donors' samples. The conserved cysteine and the conserved F or W are not part of the CDR3 here. Not every row has a clone size; where given, it reads once, few, many or a size class.

v_gene | abundance | CDR3aa
TRBV4-2 | - | ASSQDGGRGLQETQY
TRBV18 | many | ASSPSWPVQETQY
TRBV4-2 | many | ASSPQGPLGAYNEQF
TRBV12-3/TRBV12-4 | few | ASSLSTGTQY
TRBV4-1 | many | ASSQETTGELYGYT
TRBV6-1 | medium-sized | ASGTGGGTDTQY
TRBV2 | medium-sized | ASSALDNTEAF
TRBV24-1 | medium-sized | ATFVGTTSGNTIY
TRBV20-1 | many | SAPRYLGDTQY
TRBV6-5 | medium-sized | ASSYSGDSRGEAF
TRBV20-1 | many | SARALRGRGDTQY
TRBV25-1 | many | ASKTEAF
TRBV7-2 | many | ASSLVAGGGLDGYT
TRBV2 | many | ASSGGSSEKLF
TRBV5-1 | many | ASSLGTGLNEKLF
TRBV7-2 | - | ASSLFQLRYGYT
TRBV2 | few | ASKGLASGEQF
TRBV7-9 | - | ASSSRIQETQY
TRBV12-3/TRBV12-4 | medium-sized | ASSLYSQNTGELF
TRBV5-6 | many | ASSYRARSSGNTIY
TRBV11-2 | - | ASSPGLAGTYEQY
TRBV9 | - | ASSATSGGRYNEQF
TRBV7-9 | many | ASSLPEFGGELF
TRBV18 | many | ASSLLSPTDTQY